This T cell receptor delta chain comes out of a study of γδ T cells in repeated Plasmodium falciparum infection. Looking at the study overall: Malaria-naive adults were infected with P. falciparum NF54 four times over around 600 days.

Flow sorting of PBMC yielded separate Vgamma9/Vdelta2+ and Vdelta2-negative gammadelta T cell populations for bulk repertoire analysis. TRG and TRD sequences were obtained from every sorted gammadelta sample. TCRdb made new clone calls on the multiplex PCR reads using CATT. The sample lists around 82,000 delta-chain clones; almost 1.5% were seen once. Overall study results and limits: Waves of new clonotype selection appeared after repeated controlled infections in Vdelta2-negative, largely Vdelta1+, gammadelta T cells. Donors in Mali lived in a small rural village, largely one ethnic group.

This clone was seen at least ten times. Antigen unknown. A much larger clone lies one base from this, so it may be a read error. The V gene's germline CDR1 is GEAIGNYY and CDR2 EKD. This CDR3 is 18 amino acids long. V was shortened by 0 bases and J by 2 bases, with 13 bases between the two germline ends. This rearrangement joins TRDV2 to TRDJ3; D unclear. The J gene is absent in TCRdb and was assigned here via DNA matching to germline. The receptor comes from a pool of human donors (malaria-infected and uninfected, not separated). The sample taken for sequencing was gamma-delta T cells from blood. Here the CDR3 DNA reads TGTGCCTGTGACACCATTGGGACCCCCGCCTGGGACACCCGACAGATGTTTTTC. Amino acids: CACDTIGTPAWDTRQMFF.